Here is one TCR beta chain with its context. The CDR3 length is 15 residues. V dropped 1 base and J dropped 5 bases, with 12 bases sitting between them. Per the germline V gene, CDR1 is MNHEY and CDR2 is SVGAGI. The record originates from a study of T-cell memory formation after mild COVID-19. TCRdb re-derived calls from the 5' RACE reads in MiXCR, one entry per CDR3 protein. The data contain fewer than 400,000 distinct CDR3 sequences, approximately 12% of them singletons. The V call is TRBV6-5, the J call TRBJ2-4; either TRBD1 or TRBD2 may supply D (5 bases each). Sequences were obtained from PBMCs or a T cell subset sorted from them (not recorded which). The receptor was isolated from a man younger than 35 who had mild COVID-19 (a few samples of this study predate the infection). Cell type and time point are not known. As DNA, the CDR3 is TGTGCCAGCAGTTACTATCAATCGGGACAAAACATTCAGTACTTC. Translating it yields CASSYYQSGQNIQYF.